Listed below are T cell receptor beta chains from one sample, sequenced in a study of cytomegalovirus exposure and HLA in healthy donors. Clones were read by immunoSEQ multiplex PCR, and TCRdb kept only the in-frame ones, dropping some. The sample shows around 130,000 clones, under 85% of them seen only once. Specimen: PBMCs. The receptors derive from a woman in her forties or fifties in good health and CMV-seropositive. The CDR3 runs from the conserved cysteine through the conserved F or W. The order of the fields is V gene, J gene, clone size, D gene, CDR3 DNA, CDR3 protein. A D gene is named only where the DNA matches it firmly. Only part of the rows carry a size: once, few, many, or a class if the clone is expanded.

V: TRBV7-9; J: TRBJ2-5; size: -; D: -; DNA: TGTGCCAGCAGCTTATATGGGACTCAAGAGACCCAGTACTTC; CDR3: CASSLYGTQETQYF
V: TRBV6-5; J: TRBJ1-1; size: -; D: -; DNA: TGTGCCAGCAGCGAGGACAGACTTGAAGCTTTCTTT; CDR3: CASSEDRLEAFF
V: TRBV27; J: TRBJ2-7; size: few; D: -; DNA: TGTGCCAGCAGTTCGACAGGTTTATCCTCCTACGAGCAGTACTTC; CDR3: CASSSTGLSSYEQYF
V: TRBV30; J: TRBJ1-5; size: -; D: -; DNA: TGTGCCTGGAGTGGAAAGGGAGGGAATCAGCCCCAGCATTTT; CDR3: CAWSGKGGNQPQHF
V: TRBV21-1; J: TRBJ2-5; size: -; D: -; DNA: TGTGCCAGCAGCAAAGCGCTAGCGGGGGTAGAGACCCAGTACTTC; CDR3: CASSKALAGVETQYF
V: TRBV5-1; J: TRBJ2-7; size: -; D: -; DNA: TGCGCCAGCAGCCGGGATAACGCCTACGAGCAGTACTTC; CDR3: CASSRDNAYEQYF
V: TRBV14; J: TRBJ1-2; size: once; D: TRBD1; DNA: TGTGCCAGCAGCCTCGACGTACAAGGGGACAGCTATGGCTACACCTTC; CDR3: CASSLDVQGDSYGYTF
V: TRBV9; J: TRBJ2-2; size: once; D: -; DNA: TGTGCCAGCAGCGTAGAATCCGCGGCGAACACCGGGGAGCTGTTTTTT; CDR3: CASSVESAANTGELFF
V: TRBV5-1; J: TRBJ2-5; size: -; D: TRBD2; DNA: TGCGCCAGCAGCCTGGGACTAGCCGGCGGGGAGACCCAGTACTTC; CDR3: CASSLGLAGGETQYF
V: TRBV5-6; J: TRBJ1-1; size: once; D: TRBD1; DNA: TGTGCCAGCAGCCGAGGGACAGGGGTATCGACTGAAGCTTTCTTT; CDR3: CASSRGTGVSTEAFF
V: TRBV6-5; J: TRBJ1-3; size: -; D: -; DNA: TGTGCCAGCAGACAGGGTTTTTCGGGAAACACCATATATTTT; CDR3: CASRQGFSGNTIYF
V: TRBV9; J: TRBJ1-2; size: -; D: -; DNA: TGTGCCAGCAGCGTAGAGGCCAGGGGTTACTATGGCTACACCTTC; CDR3: CASSVEARGYYGYTF
V: TRBV6-6; J: TRBJ1-2; size: few; D: TRBD1; DNA: TGTGCCAGCAACAGGGGGGACTATGGCTACACCTTC; CDR3: CASNRGDYGYTF
V: TRBV7-2; J: TRBJ1-2; size: -; D: -; DNA: TGTGCCAGCAGCTTCTCGACAGGCACAGCTAACTATGGCTACACCTTC; CDR3: CASSFSTGTANYGYTF
V: TRBV5-4; J: TRBJ1-1; size: -; D: -; DNA: TGTGCCAGCAGCTTTGTTGATTCGAGGACTGAAGCTTTCTTT; CDR3: CASSFVDSRTEAFF
V: TRBV7-6; J: TRBJ2-3; size: -; D: -; DNA: TGTGCCAGCAGCTTAGTCGGGGGATCCACAGATACGCAGTATTTT; CDR3: CASSLVGGSTDTQYF
V: TRBV6-6; J: TRBJ2-4; size: -; D: -; DNA: TGTGCCAGCCTCCTAGGGGTGTCACTAGCCAAAAACATTCAGTACTTC; CDR3: CASLLGVSLAKNIQYF
V: TRBV29-1; J: TRBJ2-3; size: -; D: TRBD2; DNA: TGCAGCCTTCCCCACCGGACTAGCGGGGTGGCAGATACGCAGTATTTT; CDR3: CSLPHRTSGVADTQYF
V: TRBV5-6; J: TRBJ1-6; size: -; D: -; DNA: TGTGCCAGCAGCTTGGAGTCGGCAGGGGTGGTGCCGAGGTCACCCCTCCACTTT; CDR3: CASSLESAGVVPRSPLHF
V: TRBV11-3; J: TRBJ1-1; size: -; D: -; DNA: TGTGCCAGCAGCTTAACGGGGACACGGACTGAAGCTTTCTTT; CDR3: CASSLTGTRTEAFF
V: TRBV10-3; J: TRBJ1-2; size: once; D: -; DNA: TGTGCCATCAGTGAGTCCCAGGGCCACTATGGCTACACCTTC; CDR3: CAISESQGHYGYTF
V: TRBV5-4; J: TRBJ1-1; size: -; D: -; DNA: TGTGCCAGCAGCCCGAGGGCTGGGAGAGTGAACACTGAAGCTTTCTTT; CDR3: CASSPRAGRVNTEAFF
V: TRBV7-2; J: TRBJ1-1; size: -; D: -; DNA: TGTGCCAGCAGCATGACAGTGAACACTGAAGCTTTCTTT; CDR3: CASSMTVNTEAFF
V: TRBV19; J: TRBJ2-5; size: -; D: TRBD1; DNA: TGTGCCAGCGGACAGGGCAAGACCCAGTACTTC; CDR3: CASGQGKTQYF
V: TRBV19; J: TRBJ1-2; size: -; D: -; DNA: TGTGCCAGTACCTATTGGGGCAGGGAATCGGATGGCTACACCTTC; CDR3: CASTYWGRESDGYTF
V: TRBV7-9; J: TRBJ2-2; size: -; D: -; DNA: TGTTCCAGCGCCGAGGGCTCTCGTGGGGCGAACACCGGGGAGCTGTTTTTT; CDR3: CSSAEGSRGANTGELFF
V: TRBV7-9; J: TRBJ2-1; size: few; D: TRBD2; DNA: TGTGCCAGCAGCCTATTAGTCGGGGGGGCCTCCTACAATGAGCAGTTCTTC; CDR3: CASSLLVGGASYNEQFF
V: TRBV5-1; J: TRBJ2-5; size: -; D: -; DNA: TGCGCCAGCAGCAGGACCTCCCCGACAGGAGAGACCCAGTACTTC; CDR3: CASSRTSPTGETQYF
V: TRBV6-1; J: TRBJ1-6; size: -; D: -; DNA: TGTGCCAGCAGTGTTGAGACAGGTGTTATGTCCCTCCACTTT; CDR3: CASSVETGVMSLHF
V: TRBV4-2; J: TRBJ2-6; size: many; D: -; DNA: TGTGCCAGCAGCCAAGAGGTAGGGGGGGCTGGGGCCAACGTCCTGACTTTC; CDR3: CASSQEVGGAGANVLTF
V: TRBV19; J: TRBJ2-2; size: -; D: -; DNA: TGTGCCAGTAGTATAGGAGGGAACACCGGGGAGCTGTTTTTT; CDR3: CASSIGGNTGELFF
V: TRBV6-5; J: TRBJ1-6; size: -; D: -; DNA: TGTGCCAGCAGTTCGACGTGGGAGGGCTCACCCCTCCACTTT; CDR3: CASSSTWEGSPLHF
V: TRBV7-9; J: TRBJ2-5; size: many; D: -; DNA: TGTGCCAGCAGCTTCGGGACTCTGGGGGAGACCCAGTACTTC; CDR3: CASSFGTLGETQYF
V: TRBV2; J: TRBJ2-3; size: -; D: -; DNA: TGTGCCAGCGCCCCCCCCGGGACATCTAGCACAGATACGCAGTATTTT; CDR3: CASAPPGTSSTDTQYF
V: TRBV27; J: TRBJ2-2; size: -; D: -; DNA: TGTGCCAGCAGTTTGGTGGGGGGGCCCACCGGGGAGCTGTTTTTT; CDR3: CASSLVGGPTGELFF
V: TRBV30; J: TRBJ2-1; size: -; D: TRBD2; DNA: TGTGCCTGGAATAGCGGGGCCCGCTACAATGAGCAGTTCTTC; CDR3: CAWNSGARYNEQFF
V: TRBV5-1; J: TRBJ1-1; size: -; D: TRBD1; DNA: TGCGCCAGCAGCGCGGGACAGGGTAACCCTGAAGCTTTCTTT; CDR3: CASSAGQGNPEAFF
V: TRBV21-1; J: TRBJ1-2; size: -; D: -; DNA: TGTGCCAGCAGCTTTCCCTCTCCGGACAGGGGTCGGACTAACTATGGCTACACCTTC; CDR3: CASSFPSPDRGRTNYGYTF
V: TRBV11-3; J: TRBJ2-3; size: -; D: -; DNA: TGTGCCAGCTCCCACACAGATACGCAGTATTTT; CDR3: CASSHTDTQYF
V: TRBV19; J: TRBJ1-6; size: once; D: -; DNA: TGTGCCAGTAGTATGGGACGTCCAAGCGGGCCCCTCCACTTT; CDR3: CASSMGRPSGPLHF
V: TRBV28; J: TRBJ1-2; size: once; D: -; DNA: TGTGCCAGCAGTTCCTCCCGGGACTATGGCTACACCTTC; CDR3: CASSSSRDYGYTF
V: TRBV19; J: TRBJ2-5; size: once; D: -; DNA: TGTGCCAGTAGTGAGACGTTGAGCAGGAACCACCAAGAGACCCAGTACTTC; CDR3: CASSETLSRNHQETQYF
V: TRBV18; J: TRBJ1-1; size: -; D: -; DNA: TGTGCCAGCTTAATTCCTGGAGCGAAATGTGAAGCTTTCTTT; CDR3: CASLIPGAKCEAFF
V: TRBV19; J: TRBJ1-1; size: few; D: -; DNA: TGTGCCAGTGCTTGGGGCCCCGACAACACTGAAGCTTTCTTT; CDR3: CASAWGPDNTEAFF
V: TRBV25-1; J: TRBJ2-2; size: -; D: -; DNA: TGTGCCAGCAGTGATAGTAGGGGGAACACCGGGGAGCTGTTTTTT; CDR3: CASSDSRGNTGELFF
V: TRBV5-1; J: TRBJ1-5; size: -; D: TRBD1; DNA: TGCGCCAGCAGCCCGGAAGGGACAGGGGGCGGGAGCAATCAGCCCCAGCATTTT; CDR3: CASSPEGTGGGSNQPQHF
V: TRBV9; J: TRBJ2-3; size: -; D: TRBD2; DNA: TGTGCCAGCAGCCCGAATAGACTAGCGGGGGCCGACACAGATACGCAGTATTTT; CDR3: CASSPNRLAGADTDTQYF
V: TRBV12-5; J: TRBJ1-4; size: -; D: -; DNA: TGTGCTAGTGGTTTGGACTCCGATTTTGAACTGTTTTTT; CDR3: CASGLDSDFELFF
V: TRBV11-2; J: TRBJ1-2; size: once; D: TRBD1; DNA: TGTGCCAGCAGCTTCTCGGGACAGGGGGATGGCTACACCTTC; CDR3: CASSFSGQGDGYTF
V: TRBV10-2; J: TRBJ1-6; size: -; D: -; DNA: TGCGCCAGCAGTGAGGGAGCTATCGGGTCACCCCTCCACTTT; CDR3: CASSEGAIGSPLHF
V: TRBV2; J: TRBJ2-3; size: -; D: TRBD2; DNA: TGTGCCAGCAGTGAAAATCCGGGGGGGCCAACAGATACGCAGTATTTT; CDR3: CASSENPGGPTDTQYF
V: TRBV5-1; J: TRBJ2-4; size: -; D: -; DNA: TGCGCCAGCAGCAGCGAAATAGCCAAAAACATTCAGTACTTC; CDR3: CASSSEIAKNIQYF
V: TRBV30; J: TRBJ2-2; size: -; D: -; DNA: TGTGCCTGGAGTTCCGGGGTTGCCGGGGAGCTGTTTTTT; CDR3: CAWSSGVAGELFF
V: TRBV19; J: TRBJ1-1; size: -; D: -; DNA: TGTGCCAGTAGAAAAGGGGGAATTGACACTGAAGCTTTCTTT; CDR3: CASRKGGIDTEAFF
V: TRBV2; J: TRBJ1-4; size: -; D: -; DNA: TGTGCCAGCAGGACCAGGGGTGGTGAGGAAAAACTGTTTTTT; CDR3: CASRTRGGEEKLFF
V: TRBV4-1; J: TRBJ2-1; size: -; D: TRBD1; DNA: TGCGCCAGCAGCCACCCTGGGATGGGACAGGGCGAATTCTTC; CDR3: CASSHPGMGQGEFF
V: TRBV11-2; J: TRBJ2-5; size: -; D: TRBD1; DNA: TGTGCCAGCAGCCAAGGGACAGGGGCTTCGTACCAAGAGACCCAGTACTTC; CDR3: CASSQGTGASYQETQYF
V: TRBV19; J: TRBJ1-6; size: -; D: -; DNA: TGTGCCCGTAGTATACTCACAGGTGAATTAGGTTCACCCCTCCACTTT; CDR3: CARSILTGELGSPLHF
V: TRBV7-2; J: TRBJ2-2; size: -; D: -; DNA: TGTGCCAGCAGCTTAGTAGCAGGGAGGACCGGGGAGCTGTTTTTT; CDR3: CASSLVAGRTGELFF